The rows below give T cell receptor beta chains drawn from one sample of a study of OX40 agonist ivuxolimab in advanced cancers. The method was immunoSEQ multiplex PCR; TCRdb's version includes in-frame clones alone and lacks a portion of them. The table lists tens of thousands of clones, over 80% of them singletons. Sequencing was performed on CD4+ or CD8+ T cells sorted from blood, taken in a trial of the OX40 agonist ivuxolimab. These receptors came from an adult with an advanced solid tumor such as melanoma, head and neck, liver or kidney cancer. Each CDR3 is given with its conserved first and last residue. A D gene is named only where the DNA matches it firmly. Size is omitted from some rows. Given values are once, few, many or a class for expanded clones.

clone size,D gene,V gene,J gene,CDR3 DNA,CDR3 protein
-,-,TRBV7-2,TRBJ2-7,TGTGCCAGCAGCTCAGAAGCCTACGAGCAGTACTTC,CASSSEAYEQYF
-,TRBD1,TRBV19,TRBJ2-7,TGTGCCAGTAGTTGGGACAGGGGTTACGAGCAGTACTTC,CASSWDRGYEQYF
-,-,TRBV30,TRBJ2-7,TGTGCCTGGAGTAAGTCCCACAGCCTCTACGAGCAGTACTTC,CAWSKSHSLYEQYF
-,-,TRBV7-9,TRBJ1-5,TGTGCCAGCAGCCCCGGGGGGGGTAACAATCAGCCCCAGCATTTT,CASSPGGGNNQPQHF
-,-,TRBV7-3,TRBJ2-1,TGTGCCAGCAGCTCGGGGCGGGAAAATGAGCAGTTCTTC,CASSSGRENEQFF
-,-,TRBV5-5,TRBJ1-1,TGTGCCAGCAGCTTCAGGCCGGAGACTGAAGCTTTCTTT,CASSFRPETEAFF
-,TRBD1,TRBV7-3,TRBJ2-1,TGTGCCAGCAGCTTAGACAGGGGCGATGAGCAGTTCTTC,CASSLDRGDEQFF
few,TRBD1,TRBV7-6,TRBJ1-4,TGTGCCAGCAGCTTAGTTTCGGACAGGAATGAAAAACTGTTTTTT,CASSLVSDRNEKLFF
-,-,TRBV30,TRBJ2-7,TGTGCCTGGAGAAGAGTGAGGGGGGGTCTGTACGAGCAGTACTTC,CAWRRVRGGLYEQYF
-,-,TRBV7-9,TRBJ2-6,TGTGCCAGCAGCTTTCACTCTTACAGCGATGGGGCCAACGTCCTGACTTTC,CASSFHSYSDGANVLTF
-,-,TRBV2,TRBJ2-7,TGTGCCAGCAGTGTGGAACGAGGGAGCTCCTACGAGCAGTACTTC,CASSVERGSSYEQYF
-,TRBD1,TRBV11-1,TRBJ2-1,TGTGCCAGCAGACTCCGGGACAGGCCGTACAATGAGCAGTTCTTC,CASRLRDRPYNEQFF
-,-,TRBV5-1,TRBJ1-1,TGCGCCAGCAGCTCCGCCCTGATGGGCACTGAAGCTTTCTTT,CASSSALMGTEAFF
few,TRBD1,TRBV30,TRBJ1-2,TGTGCCTGGAGTCAACAGGGGTCTTATGGCTACACCTTC,CAWSQQGSYGYTF
-,-,TRBV7-2,TRBJ2-5,TGTGCCAGCAGCCCTCCCTTTATAGAGAACCAGTACTTC,CASSPPFIENQYF
-,-,TRBV6-1,TRBJ1-4,TGTGCCAGCAGTGAAGTTCGGTTGTCCGGAACTAATGAAAAACTGTTTTTT,CASSEVRLSGTNEKLFF
-,-,TRBV7-2,TRBJ1-2,TGTGCCAGCAGCTTAGAATGGACAAGCTATGGCTACACCTTC,CASSLEWTSYGYTF
-,-,TRBV15,TRBJ2-7,TGTGCCACCAGCAGAGATGCTCGGCCCCGCTACGAGCAGTACTTC,CATSRDARPRYEQYF
few,-,TRBV19,TRBJ2-6,TGTGCCAGTAGTATAGCAAACTCTGGGGCCAACGTCCTGACTTTC,CASSIANSGANVLTF
-,TRBD1,TRBV7-7,TRBJ2-5,TGTGCCAGCAGCCAGGACAGGGCAGAGACCCAGTACTTC,CASSQDRAETQYF
-,TRBD2,TRBV6-4,TRBJ2-1,TGTGCCAGCAGTCCTCTAGCGGGGGGGCTCTACAATGAGCAGTTCTTC,CASSPLAGGLYNEQFF
-,TRBD1,TRBV27,TRBJ1-1,TGTGCCAGCAGGGGCTCAGGGGGGAGCACTGAAGCTTTCTTT,CASRGSGGSTEAFF